This TCR beta chain emerged from a study of coeliac disease. About the research overall: Disease groups: newly diagnosed active, refractory type I, gluten-free-diet controlled. Study findings and constraints: Known gliadin-specific TRB sequences: about 55% of the 18 coeliac samples, only 1 of 6 controls.

The method was immunoSEQ multiplex PCR; TCRdb's version includes in-frame clones alone and lacks a portion of them. The sample includes about 9,400 clones, 60% to 80% of them seen just once. Details on this clone: Its antigen is currently unknown.

The trim removed 6 bases at V and 7 bases at J, leaving 8 bases unmatched. CDR3 length: 12 residues. Germline V gene data show CDR1 as SQVTM and CDR2 as ANQGSEA. The V and J genes are TRBV29-1 and TRBJ1-2, with TRBD1 identical over 7 bases. This TCR came from a woman aged 60-70 years with celiac disease. Sample: lamina propria lymphocytes from the gut. DNA of the CDR3: TGCAGCGTCGATAGACAGGGACCTGGCTACACCTTC. Its translation: CSVDRQGPGYTF.